A single sample gave rise to the 23 T cell receptor beta chains below, sequenced in a study of blood T cell repertoires in COVID-19. TCRdb keeps only in-frame clones here, not all; method: immunoSEQ multiplex PCR. This sample has around 68,000 clones, with approximately 80% found just once. The sequenced sample consisted of peripheral blood. The receptor source for this set is an elderly man with active COVID-19.

This chain uses TRBV6-2 or TRBV6-3 with TRBJ1-5; possibly TRBD1 for D (6 bases). Trimming stripped 5 bases from V and 4 bases from J, with 12 bases between. CDR1 is MNHEY and CDR2 is SVGEGT in the germline V gene. The CDR3 covers 14 residues. The CDR3 DNA is TGTGCCAGCAGTACAGGGTCCCTTAATCAGCCCCAGCATTTT. It yields the protein CASSTGSLNQPQHF.

This clone was seen only a few times. The genes are TRBV6-5 and TRBJ2-1, with D perhaps matching TRBD1 (6 bases). The V end was cut by 6 bases, the J end by 2 bases, with 14 bases between. CDR3 length equals 15 residues. The germline V gene encodes CDR1 MNHEY and CDR2 SVGAGI. The CDR3 protein is CASRIWTDAYNEQFF. The CDR3 region has the DNA TGTGCCAGCAGAATATGGACAGACGCCTACAATGAGCAGTTCTTC.

The chain joins TRBV6-5 to TRBJ2-5; D not certain. The CDR3 totals 13 residues. Germline V CDR1 and CDR2: MNHEY, SVGAGI. Between the trimmed V and J ends, which lost 7 bases and 3 bases, there was a span of 12 bases. The CDR3, as DNA: TGTGCCAGCACACCATCCCAGAAAGAGACCCAGTACTTC. As protein: CASTPSQKETQYF.

CDR3 in amino acids: CASSLDRRSTYNSPLHF. The CDR3 DNA reads TGTGCCAGCAGCCTAGACCGGAGGAGTACCTATAATTCACCCCTCCACTTT. This chain connects TRBV7-2 to TRBJ1-6; D ambiguous. Germline loops: CDR1 SGHTA, CDR2 FQGNSA. The length of the CDR3 is 17 residues. V was clipped by 5 bases and J by 2 bases, with 16 bases between them. The full variable domain, its missing parts supplied by reference TRBV7-2 and TRBJ1-6, is GAGVSQSPSNKVTEKGKDVELRCDPISGHTALYWYRQSLGQGLEFLIYFQGNSAPDKSGLPSDRFSAERTGGSVSTLTIQRTQQEDSAVYLCASSLDRRSTYNSPLHFGNGTRLTVT.

This clone was counted a few times. The chain couples TRBV7-3 to TRBJ2-3; 9 bases are shared with TRBD1. The J segment lost 4 bases and the V segment lost 4 bases, leaving 9 bases of the junction unmatched. The germline V gene has CDR1 SGHTA and CDR2 FQGTGA. This CDR3 spans 16 amino acids. Written as DNA, the CDR3 is TGTGCCAGCAGCTCCATCCCGGGACAGGGATCAGATACGCAGTATTTT. It translates to CASSSIPGQGSDTQYF.

This clone was seen only once. This chain joins TRBV28 and TRBJ2-1, with 10 bases that match TRBD1. V was pared by 6 bases and J by 7 bases, with 9 bases of the junction left unmatched. Germline CDR1 and CDR2: MDHEN and SYDVKM. This CDR3 spans 15 amino acids. This chain's CDR3 is CASSPDRGRRNEQFF. For the CDR3, the DNA is TGTGCCAGCAGCCCCGACAGGGGGCGTAGGAATGAGCAGTTCTTC.

The chain carries TRBV7-9 and TRBJ2-7; 7 bases are shared with TRBD1. V shed 1 base, J shed 3 bases, and the junction held 6 bases outside the gene matches. Germline values: CDR1 SEHNR, CDR2 FQNEAQ (reference sequence). The CDR3 runs 15 residues. The CDR3 is CASSLDRDSHYEQYF. The CDR3 nucleotides are TGTGCCAGCAGCTTAGACCGGGACAGCCACTACGAGCAGTACTTC.

A few counts support this clone. J is TRBJ2-2 and V is TRBV5-1; D unresolved. Per the germline V gene, CDR1 is SGHRS and CDR2 is YFSETQ. Trimming pared 0 bases from V and 5 bases from J, leaving 5 bases between. CDR3 size: 13 residues. The CDR3 reads CASSLGLTGELFF. The CDR3 DNA is TGCGCCAGCAGCTTGGGACTTACCGGGGAGCTGTTTTTT.

This rearrangement joins TRBV27 to TRBJ2-2; 7 bases are shared with TRBD1. The CDR3 loop spans 15 amino acids. With 6 bases clipped from V and 2 bases from J, the junction kept 6 bases outside the gene matches. The V gene's germline CDR1 is MNHEY and CDR2 SMNVEV (reference sequence). The CDR3 spells CASRRGQHNTGELFF. The CDR3 nucleotides are TGTGCCAGCAGACGGGGACAGCATAACACCGGGGAGCTGTTTTTT.

The V and J genes are TRBV7-9 and TRBJ2-3; possible D gene TRBD1, 5 bases. Germline V gene sequence: CDR1 SEHNR, CDR2 FQNEAQ (reference sequence). V shed 9 bases and J shed 1 base, with 14 bases lying between them. The CDR3 runs 14 residues. CDR3 region: CASRDRRRTDTQYF. The CDR3 coding sequence is TGTGCCAGTCGAGACAGACGACGCACAGATACGCAGTATTTT.

V is TRBV6-2 or TRBV6-3 and J is TRBJ1-2; possibly TRBD1 for D (5 bases). The CDR3 contains 15 residues. Trimming pared 6 bases from V and 8 bases from J, leaving 22 bases between. Germline V gene lookup returns CDR1 MNHEY and CDR2 SVGEGT. The CDR3 sequence: CASSALWGGNDGYTF. The DNA for the CDR3 is TGTGCCAGCAGCGCTCTCTGGGGGGGGAATGACGGCTACACCTTC.

The chain recombines TRBV6-5 with TRBJ2-5, with TRBD2 matching 10 bases. Germline CDR1 MNHEY, CDR2 SVGAGI. V was pared by 0 bases and J by 5 bases, with 6 bases of the junction left unmatched. This CDR3 has 16 residues. The CDR3 region is CASSYSGSGRIETQYF. CDR3 coding DNA: TGTGCCAGCAGTTACTCCGGTAGCGGGAGGATCGAGACCCAGTACTTC.

The chain couples TRBV7-9 to TRBJ2-1; 12 nucleotides line up with TRBD2. This CDR3 has 15 amino acids. Germline lookup yields CDR1 SEHNR and CDR2 FQNEAQ (reference sequence). The ends lost 5 bases at V and 8 bases at J; junction bases unmatched: 7. The chain's CDR3 is CASSQTSGSPDEQFF. The CDR3 bases are TGTGCCAGCAGCCAGACTAGCGGGAGCCCCGATGAGCAGTTCTTC.

This chain connects TRBV3-1 (or the pseudogene TRBV3-2) to TRBJ1-2; 8 bases match TRBD1. Per the germline V gene, CDR1 is LGHDT and CDR2 is YNNKEL (reference sequence). This CDR3 contains 15 residues. Trimming cost V 4 bases and J 4 bases; bases outside gene matches: 8. CDR3 residues: CASSPGQGSFYGYTF. In DNA form, the CDR3 reads TGTGCCAGCAGCCCAGGACAGGGTTCCTTCTATGGCTACACCTTC.

This chain uses TRBV5-1 with TRBJ2-5; TRBD1 agrees at 11 bases. Germline V gene sequence: CDR1 SGHRS, CDR2 YFSETQ. Losses at the gene ends were 1 base for V and 2 bases for J; bases not matched to a gene: 4. The CDR3 has 16 residues. Written as DNA, the CDR3 is TGCGCCAGCAGCTTGATGGGACAGGGGGGGCAAGAGACCCAGTACTTC. Its protein product is CASSLMGQGGQETQYF.

The J gene is TRBJ2-5, the V gene TRBV27; TRBD2 matches 7 bases. CDR3 length: 18 amino acids. Looked up from germline, CDR1 is MNHEY and CDR2 is SMNVEV (reference sequence). V was pared by 2 bases and J by 0 bases, with 12 bases of the junction left unmatched. The CDR3 nucleotides are TGTGCCAGCAGTTTACGGGGGTTAGCGGGCGCGAACCAAGAGACCCAGTACTTC. This sequence encodes CASSLRGLAGANQETQYF.

The gene calls are TRBV11-2 and TRBJ2-2; 8 nucleotides agree with TRBD2. This CDR3 has 16 amino acids. With V trimmed by 5 bases and J by 3 bases, 8 bases remained unmatched. Looked up from germline, CDR1 is SGHAT and CDR2 is FQNNGV. The CDR3 nucleotides are TGTGCCAGCAGCATGAGACCGGGACTAGACACCGGGGAGCTGTTTTTT. It specifies CASSMRPGLDTGELFF.

The V gene is TRBV5-1, the J gene TRBJ1-5; D ambiguous. Germline loops: CDR1 SGHRS, CDR2 YFSETQ. The V end lost 4 bases, the J end lost 4 bases, and 15 bases lay between the germline ends. The CDR3 loop spans 15 amino acids. For the CDR3, the DNA is TGCGCCAGCAGCCCGCTAACGGGTGCAAATCAGCCCCAGCATTTT. As protein: CASSPLTGANQPQHF.

The chain recombines TRBV29-1 with TRBJ1-4; 10 bases are a match to TRBD1. After removal of 6 bases from V and 1 base from J, the junction contained 5 bases not matched to a gene. The CDR3 runs 15 residues. Germline CDR1 and CDR2: SQVTM and ANQGSEA. The CDR3 DNA follows: TGCAGCGTAGCGACAGGGGGCCTAACTAATGAAAAACTGTTTTTT. Translated, it gives CSVATGGLTNEKLFF.

The table lists this clone with a few counts. The CDR3, as DNA: TGCGCCAGCAGCTTGGGAACTAGCACAGATACGCAGTATTTT. It is translated as CASSLGTSTDTQYF. This chain links TRBV5-1 with TRBJ2-3; unclear D gene. Germline loops: CDR1 SGHRS, CDR2 YFSETQ. Between the trimmed V and J ends, which lost 0 bases and 0 bases, there was a span of 5 bases. This CDR3 is built from 14 residues.

This clone was seen a single time. This rearrangement joins TRBV2 to TRBJ2-5, with 7 bases identical to TRBD1. The V gene end was trimmed by 3 bases and the J gene end by 5 bases; junction bases not matched to a gene: 0. The CDR3 consists of 12 residues. CDR1 SNHLY and CDR2 FYNNEI come from the germline V gene. CDR3 in amino acids: CASSDRGETQYF. In DNA form, the CDR3 reads TGTGCCAGCAGTGACAGGGGGGAGACCCAGTACTTC.

This clone was counted only a few times. The DNA of the CDR3 is TGTGCCAGCAGCCAAGATTTTCGACTAGCGGGATTATTGAGAAACACCGGGGAGCTGTTTTTT. This gives the protein CASSQDFRLAGLLRNTGELFF. This chain links TRBV3-1 (or the pseudogene TRBV3-2) with TRBJ2-2; TRBD2 aligns across 11 bases. The CDR3 contains 21 residues. V trimming: 0 bases; J trimming: 2 bases; junction bases outside the gene matches: 14. Germline CDR1 reads LGHDT; CDR2 reads YNNKEL (reference sequence).

In this sample, this clone turned up once. The chain links TRBV7-8 to TRBJ2-1, with TRBD2 matching 9 bases. The CDR3 has 15 residues. CDR1 SGHVS and CDR2 FQNEAQ come from the germline V gene. Trimming took 2 bases from V and 2 from J; bases not matched to a gene: 1. The CDR3 nucleotides read TGTGCCAGCAGCTTATCTAGCGGGACCTACAATGAGCAGTTCTTC. It yields the protein CASSLSSGTYNEQFF.